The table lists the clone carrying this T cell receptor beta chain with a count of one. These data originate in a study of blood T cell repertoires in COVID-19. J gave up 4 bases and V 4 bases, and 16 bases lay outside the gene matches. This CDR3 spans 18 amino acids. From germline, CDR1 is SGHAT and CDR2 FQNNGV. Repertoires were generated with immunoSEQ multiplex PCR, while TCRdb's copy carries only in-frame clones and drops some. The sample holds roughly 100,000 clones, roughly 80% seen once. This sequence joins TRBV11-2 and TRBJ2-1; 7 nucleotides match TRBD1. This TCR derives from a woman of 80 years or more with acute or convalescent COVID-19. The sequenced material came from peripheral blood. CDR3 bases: TGTGCCAGCAGCTCCCCGGGACAGTTCTCCCTCGGGTACAATGAGCAGTTCTTC. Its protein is CASSSPGQFSLGYNEQFF.